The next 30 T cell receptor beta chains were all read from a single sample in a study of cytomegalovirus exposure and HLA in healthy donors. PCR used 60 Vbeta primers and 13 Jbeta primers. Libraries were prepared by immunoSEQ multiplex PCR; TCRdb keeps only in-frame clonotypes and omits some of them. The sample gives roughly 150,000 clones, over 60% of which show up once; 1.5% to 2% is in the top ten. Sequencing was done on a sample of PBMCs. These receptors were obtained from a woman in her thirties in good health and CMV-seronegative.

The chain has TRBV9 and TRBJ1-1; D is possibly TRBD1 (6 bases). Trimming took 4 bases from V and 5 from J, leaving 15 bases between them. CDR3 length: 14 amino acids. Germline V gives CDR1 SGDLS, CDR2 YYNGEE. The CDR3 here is CASSLGTLGTEAFF. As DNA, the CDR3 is TGTGCCAGCAGCCTCGGGACATTGGGGACTGAAGCTTTCTTT.

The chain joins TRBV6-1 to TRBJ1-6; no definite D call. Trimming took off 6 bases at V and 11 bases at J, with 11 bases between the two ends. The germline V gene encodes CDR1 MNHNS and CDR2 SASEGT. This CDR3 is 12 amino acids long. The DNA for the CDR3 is TGTGCCAGCAGCCAGAGGGTGCCACCCCTCCACTTT. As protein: CASSQRVPPLHF.

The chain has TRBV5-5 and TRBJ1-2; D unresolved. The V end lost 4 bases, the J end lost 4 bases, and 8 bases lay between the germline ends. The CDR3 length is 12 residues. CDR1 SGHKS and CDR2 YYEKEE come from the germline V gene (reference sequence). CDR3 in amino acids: CASSAMSYGYTF. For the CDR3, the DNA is TGTGCCAGCAGCGCTATGTCCTATGGCTACACCTTC.

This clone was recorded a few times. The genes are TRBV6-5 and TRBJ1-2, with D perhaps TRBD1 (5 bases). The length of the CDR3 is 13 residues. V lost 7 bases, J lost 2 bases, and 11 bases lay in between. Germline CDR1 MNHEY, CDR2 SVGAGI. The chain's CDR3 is CASTPQGNYGYTF. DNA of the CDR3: TGTGCCAGCACTCCCCAGGGAAACTATGGCTACACCTTC.

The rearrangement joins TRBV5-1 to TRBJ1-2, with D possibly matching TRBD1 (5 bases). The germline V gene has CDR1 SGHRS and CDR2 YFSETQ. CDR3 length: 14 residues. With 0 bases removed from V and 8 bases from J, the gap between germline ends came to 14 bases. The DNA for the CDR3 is TGCGCCAGCAGCTTGGGTTATTCGGGGGAAGGCTACACCTTC. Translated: CASSLGYSGEGYTF.

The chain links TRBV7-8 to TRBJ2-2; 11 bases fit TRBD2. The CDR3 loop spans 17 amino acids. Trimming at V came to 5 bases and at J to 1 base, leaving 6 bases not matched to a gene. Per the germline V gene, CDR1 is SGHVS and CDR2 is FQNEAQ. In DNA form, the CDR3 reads TGTGCCAGCAGCCGTGAACTAGCGGGAGAGAACACCGGGGAGCTGTTTTTT. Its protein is CASSRELAGENTGELFF.

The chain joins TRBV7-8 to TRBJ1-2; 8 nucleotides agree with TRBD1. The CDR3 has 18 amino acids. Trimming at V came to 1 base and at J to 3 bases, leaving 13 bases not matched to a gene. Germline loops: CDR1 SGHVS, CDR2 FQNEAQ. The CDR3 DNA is TGTGCCAGCAGCTTAGGTTGGAGGGGAAGGGGACAGGACTATGGCTACACCTTC. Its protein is CASSLGWRGRGQDYGYTF.

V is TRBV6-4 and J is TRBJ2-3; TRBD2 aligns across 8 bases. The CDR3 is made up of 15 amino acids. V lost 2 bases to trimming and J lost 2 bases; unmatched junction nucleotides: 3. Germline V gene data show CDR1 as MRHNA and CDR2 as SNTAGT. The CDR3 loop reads CASSDNSGDTDTQYF. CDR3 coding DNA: TGTGCCAGCAGTGACAATAGCGGGGACACAGATACGCAGTATTTT.

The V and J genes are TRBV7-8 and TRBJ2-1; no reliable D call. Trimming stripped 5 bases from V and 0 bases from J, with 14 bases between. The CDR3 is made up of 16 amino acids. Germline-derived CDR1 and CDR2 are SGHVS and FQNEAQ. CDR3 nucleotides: TGTGCCAGCAGCCCTCACCCAAGGAGCTCCTACAATGAGCAGTTCTTC. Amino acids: CASSPHPRSSYNEQFF.

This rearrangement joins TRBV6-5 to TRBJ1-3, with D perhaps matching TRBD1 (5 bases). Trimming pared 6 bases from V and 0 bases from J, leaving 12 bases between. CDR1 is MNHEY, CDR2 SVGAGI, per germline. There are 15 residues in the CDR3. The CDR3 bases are TGTGCCAGCAGGGCTCAGGGCGTCTCTGGAAACACCATATATTTT. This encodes CASRAQGVSGNTIYF.

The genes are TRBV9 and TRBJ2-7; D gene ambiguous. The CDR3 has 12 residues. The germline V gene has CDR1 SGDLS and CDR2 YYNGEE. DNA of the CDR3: TGTGGGTGTCTTCAATGGCCCTACGAGCAGTACTTC. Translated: CGCLQWPYEQYF. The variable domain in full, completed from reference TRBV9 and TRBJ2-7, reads DSGVTQTPKHLITATGQRVTLRCSPRSGDLSVYWYQQSLDQGLQFLIQYYNGEERAKGNILERFSAQQFPDLHSELNLSSLELGDSALYFCGCLQWPYEQYFGPGTRLTVT.

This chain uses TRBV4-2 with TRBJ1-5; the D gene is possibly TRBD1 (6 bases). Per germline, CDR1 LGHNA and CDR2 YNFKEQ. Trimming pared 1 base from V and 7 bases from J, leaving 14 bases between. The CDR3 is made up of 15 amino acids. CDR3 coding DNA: TGTGCCAGCAGCCAAGCGTCGGGGGGCGGGCAGCCCCAGCATTTT. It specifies CASSQASGGGQPQHF.

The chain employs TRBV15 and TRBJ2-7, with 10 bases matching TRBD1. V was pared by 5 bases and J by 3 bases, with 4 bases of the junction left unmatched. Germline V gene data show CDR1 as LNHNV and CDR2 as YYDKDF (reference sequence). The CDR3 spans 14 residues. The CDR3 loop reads CATSLGQGGYEQYF. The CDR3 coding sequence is TGTGCCACCAGCCTCGGACAGGGGGGCTACGAGCAGTACTTC.

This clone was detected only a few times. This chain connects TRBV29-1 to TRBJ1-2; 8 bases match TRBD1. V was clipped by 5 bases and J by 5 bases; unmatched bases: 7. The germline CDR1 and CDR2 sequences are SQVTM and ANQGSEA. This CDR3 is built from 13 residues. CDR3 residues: CSVTSTGVYGYTF. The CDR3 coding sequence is TGCAGCGTTACCTCGACAGGGGTTTATGGCTACACCTTC.

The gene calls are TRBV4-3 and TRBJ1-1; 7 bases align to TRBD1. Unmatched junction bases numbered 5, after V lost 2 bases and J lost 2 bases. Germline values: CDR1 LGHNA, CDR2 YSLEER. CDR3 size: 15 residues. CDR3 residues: CASSQPGQLNTEAFF. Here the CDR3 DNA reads TGCGCCAGCAGCCAACCGGGACAGTTAAACACTGAAGCTTTCTTT.

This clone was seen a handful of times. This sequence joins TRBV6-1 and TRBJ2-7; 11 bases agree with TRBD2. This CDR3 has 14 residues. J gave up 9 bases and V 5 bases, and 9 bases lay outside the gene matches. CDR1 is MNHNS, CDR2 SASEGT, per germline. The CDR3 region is CASSQLRLAGLQYF. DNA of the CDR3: TGTGCCAGCAGTCAACTCCGACTAGCGGGGTTGCAGTACTTC.

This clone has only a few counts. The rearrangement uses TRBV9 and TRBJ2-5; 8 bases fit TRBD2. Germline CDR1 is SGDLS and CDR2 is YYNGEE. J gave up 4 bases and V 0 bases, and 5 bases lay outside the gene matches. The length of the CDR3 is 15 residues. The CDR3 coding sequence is TGTGCCAGCAGCGTAGCCGGGGGGGCCGGAGAGACCCAGTACTTC. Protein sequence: CASSVAGGAGETQYF.

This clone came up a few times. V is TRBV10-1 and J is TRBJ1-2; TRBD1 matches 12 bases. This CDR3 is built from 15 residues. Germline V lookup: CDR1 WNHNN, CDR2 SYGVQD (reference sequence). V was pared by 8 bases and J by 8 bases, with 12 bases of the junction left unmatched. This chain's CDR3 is CASQCPGQGAEGYTF. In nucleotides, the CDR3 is TGCGCCAGCCAATGTCCGGGACAGGGGGCGGAGGGCTACACCTTC.

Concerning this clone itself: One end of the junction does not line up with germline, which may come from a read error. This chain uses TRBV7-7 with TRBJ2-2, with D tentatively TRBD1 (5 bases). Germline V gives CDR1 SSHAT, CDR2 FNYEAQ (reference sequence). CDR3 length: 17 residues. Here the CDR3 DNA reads TGTGCTAGCAGCCCGCTGGCGACAGACGCGAACACCGGGGAGCTGTTTTTT. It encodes CASSPLATDANTGELFF.

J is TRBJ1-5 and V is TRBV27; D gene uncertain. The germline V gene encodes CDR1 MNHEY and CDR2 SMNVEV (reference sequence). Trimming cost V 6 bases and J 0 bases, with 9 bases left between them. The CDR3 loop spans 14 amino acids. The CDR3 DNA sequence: TGTGCCAGCAGACCCAACGGTAGCAATCAGCCCCAGCATTTT. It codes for CASRPNGSNQPQHF.

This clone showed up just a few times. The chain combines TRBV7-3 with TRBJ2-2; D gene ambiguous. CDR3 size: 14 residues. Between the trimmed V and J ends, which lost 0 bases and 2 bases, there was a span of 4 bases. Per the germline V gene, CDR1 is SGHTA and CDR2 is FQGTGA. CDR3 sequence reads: CASSLTQNTGELFF. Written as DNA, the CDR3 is TGTGCCAGCAGCTTAACTCAAAACACCGGGGAGCTGTTTTTT.

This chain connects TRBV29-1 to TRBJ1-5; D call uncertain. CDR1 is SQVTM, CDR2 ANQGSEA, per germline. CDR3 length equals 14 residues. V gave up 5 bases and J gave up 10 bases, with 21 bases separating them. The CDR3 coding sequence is TGCAGCGTTTCGGGTGCGGGCGGTAGAAATCCCCAGCATTTT. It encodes CSVSGAGGRNPQHF. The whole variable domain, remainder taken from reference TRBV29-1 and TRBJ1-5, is SAVISQKPSRDICQRGTSLTIQCQVDSQVTMMFWYRQQPGQSLTLIATANQGSEATYESGFVIDKFPISRPNLTFSTLTVSNMSPEDSSIYLCSVSGAGGRNPQHFGDGTRLSIL.

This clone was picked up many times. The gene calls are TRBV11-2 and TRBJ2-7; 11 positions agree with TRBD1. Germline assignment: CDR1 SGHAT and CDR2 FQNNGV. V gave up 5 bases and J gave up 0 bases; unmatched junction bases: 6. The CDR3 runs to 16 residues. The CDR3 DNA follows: TGTGCCAGCAGCCGGACAGGGGGCTCAAGCTCCTACGAGCAGTACTTC. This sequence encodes CASSRTGGSSSYEQYF.

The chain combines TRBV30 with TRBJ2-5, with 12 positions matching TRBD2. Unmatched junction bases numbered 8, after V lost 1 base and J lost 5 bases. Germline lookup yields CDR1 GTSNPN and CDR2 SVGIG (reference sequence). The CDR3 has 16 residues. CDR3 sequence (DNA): TGTGCCTGGAGTGCGGGGCTAGCGGGGGGGCAGGAGACCCAGTACTTC. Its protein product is CAWSAGLAGGQETQYF.

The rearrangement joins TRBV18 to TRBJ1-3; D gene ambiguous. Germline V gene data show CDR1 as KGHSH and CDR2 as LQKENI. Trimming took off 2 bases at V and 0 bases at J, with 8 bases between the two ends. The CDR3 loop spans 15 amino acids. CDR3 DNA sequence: TGTGCCAGCTCACCAGTGCCGGGCTCTGGAAACACCATATATTTT. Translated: CASSPVPGSGNTIYF.

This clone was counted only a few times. The CDR3 DNA is TGTGCCAGCCTGGAAAGAGCGGGGGGGCCGGGGAAGTATTTT. Encoded protein: CASLERAGGPGKYF. The rearrangement links TRBV2 to TRBJ2-3, with 10 nucleotides matching TRBD2. The V segment lost 8 bases and the J segment 13 bases; nucleotides outside the gene matches: 15. Germline V gives CDR1 SNHLY, CDR2 FYNNEI. CDR3 size: 14 residues.

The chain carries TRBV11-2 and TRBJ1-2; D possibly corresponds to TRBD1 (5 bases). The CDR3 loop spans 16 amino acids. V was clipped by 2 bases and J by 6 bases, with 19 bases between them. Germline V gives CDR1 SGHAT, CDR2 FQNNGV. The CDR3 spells CASSLLTRGLSDGYTF. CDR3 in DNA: TGTGCCAGCAGCTTATTAACAAGGGGCTTAAGCGATGGCTACACCTTC.

The chain's CDR3 is CASRVDRGYGYTF. The CDR3 DNA follows: TGTGCCAGCAGGGTGGACAGGGGCTATGGCTACACCTTC. The chain combines TRBV6-5 with TRBJ1-2, with 9 nucleotides matching TRBD1. Germline CDR1 is MNHEY and CDR2 is SVGAGI. This CDR3 region has 13 residues. V trimming: 6 bases; J trimming: 4 bases; junction bases outside the gene matches: 3.

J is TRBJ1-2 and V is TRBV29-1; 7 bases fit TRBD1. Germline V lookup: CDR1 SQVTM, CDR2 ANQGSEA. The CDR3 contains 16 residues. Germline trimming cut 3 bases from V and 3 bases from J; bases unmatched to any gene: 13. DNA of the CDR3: TGCAGCGTTGACGGGGGAAACAGGGGATGGCACTATGGCTACACCTTC. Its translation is CSVDGGNRGWHYGYTF.

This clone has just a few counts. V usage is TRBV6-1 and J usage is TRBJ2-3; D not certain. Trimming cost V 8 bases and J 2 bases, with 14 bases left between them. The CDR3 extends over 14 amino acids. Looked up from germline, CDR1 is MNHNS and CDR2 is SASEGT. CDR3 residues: CASSTASFTDTQYF. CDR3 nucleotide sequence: TGTGCCAGCTCGACTGCCAGTTTCACAGATACGCAGTATTTT.